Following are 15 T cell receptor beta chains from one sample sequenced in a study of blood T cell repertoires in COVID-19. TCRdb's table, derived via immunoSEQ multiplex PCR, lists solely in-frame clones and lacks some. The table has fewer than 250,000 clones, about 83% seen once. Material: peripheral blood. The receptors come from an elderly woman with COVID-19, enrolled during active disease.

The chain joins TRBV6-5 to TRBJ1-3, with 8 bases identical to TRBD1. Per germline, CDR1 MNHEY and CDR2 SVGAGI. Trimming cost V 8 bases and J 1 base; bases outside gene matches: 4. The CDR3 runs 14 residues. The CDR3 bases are TGTGCCAGCCTACAGGGGGGTTCTGGAAACACCATATATTTT. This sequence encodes CASLQGGSGNTIYF.

CDR3: CASSGQMNTEAFF. CDR3 coding DNA: TGCGCCAGCAGCGGACAGATGAACACTGAAGCTTTCTTT. The chain has TRBV10-2 and TRBJ1-1; a possible D gene is TRBD1 (6 bases). The CDR3 has 13 amino acids. V was cut by 6 bases and J by 0 bases, with 8 bases left in between. Germline V gene sequence: CDR1 WSHSY, CDR2 SAAADI.

The CDR3: CASSRRRVQAFF. CDR3 in DNA: TGTGCCAGCAGCCGCCGGAGGGTACAGGCTTTCTTT. The rearrangement joins TRBV28 to TRBJ1-1; D is uncertain. Per the germline V gene, CDR1 is MDHEN and CDR2 is SYDVKM. This CDR3 is 12 amino acids long. V lost 6 bases, J lost 11 bases, and 16 bases lay in between.

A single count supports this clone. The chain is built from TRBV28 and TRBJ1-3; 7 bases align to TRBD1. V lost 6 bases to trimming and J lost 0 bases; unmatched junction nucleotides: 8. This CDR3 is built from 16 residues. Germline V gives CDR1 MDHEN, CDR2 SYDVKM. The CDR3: CASSIRDSYSGNTIYF. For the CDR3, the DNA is TGTGCCAGCAGCATTAGGGACAGCTACTCTGGAAACACCATATATTTT.

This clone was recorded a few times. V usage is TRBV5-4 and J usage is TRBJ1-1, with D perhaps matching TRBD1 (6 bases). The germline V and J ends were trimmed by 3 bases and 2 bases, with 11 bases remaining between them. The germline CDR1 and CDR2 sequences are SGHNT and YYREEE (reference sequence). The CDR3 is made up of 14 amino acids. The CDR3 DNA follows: TGTGCCAGCAGCTGGGGACAAACTAACACTGAAGCTTTCTTT. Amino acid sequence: CASSWGQTNTEAFF.

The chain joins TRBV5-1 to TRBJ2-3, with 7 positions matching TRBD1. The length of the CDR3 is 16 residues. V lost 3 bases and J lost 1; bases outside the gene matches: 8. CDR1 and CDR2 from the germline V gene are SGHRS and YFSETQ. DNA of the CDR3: TGCGCCAGCAGCTCAAACTCAGGGGGAGGCACAGATACGCAGTATTTT. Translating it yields CASSSNSGGGTDTQYF.

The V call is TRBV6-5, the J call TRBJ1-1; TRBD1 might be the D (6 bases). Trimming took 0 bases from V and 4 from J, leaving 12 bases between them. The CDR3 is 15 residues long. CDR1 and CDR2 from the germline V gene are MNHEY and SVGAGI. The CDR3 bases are TGTGCCAGCAGTTACTCGAGGGGGAGAGGCACTGAAGCTTTCTTT. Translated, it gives CASSYSRGRGTEAFF.

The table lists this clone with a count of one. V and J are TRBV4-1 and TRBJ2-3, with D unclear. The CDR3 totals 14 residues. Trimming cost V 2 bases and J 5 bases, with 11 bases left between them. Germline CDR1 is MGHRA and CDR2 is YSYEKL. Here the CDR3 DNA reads TGCGCCAGCAGCCAACTGGGTCGGGTAGATACGCAGTATTTT. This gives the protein CASSQLGRVDTQYF.

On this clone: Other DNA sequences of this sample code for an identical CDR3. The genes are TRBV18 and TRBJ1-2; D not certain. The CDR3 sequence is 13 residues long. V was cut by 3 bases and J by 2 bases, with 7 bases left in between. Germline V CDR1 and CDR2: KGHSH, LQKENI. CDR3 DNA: TGTGCCAGCTCACCTAGCGAAAACTATGGCTACACCTTC. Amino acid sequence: CASSPSENYGYTF.

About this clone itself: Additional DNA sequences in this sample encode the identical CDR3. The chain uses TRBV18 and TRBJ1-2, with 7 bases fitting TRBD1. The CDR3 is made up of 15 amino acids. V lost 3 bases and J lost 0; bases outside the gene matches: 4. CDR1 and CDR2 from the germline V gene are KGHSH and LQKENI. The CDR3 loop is CASSPRQGANYGYTF. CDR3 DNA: TGTGCCAGCTCACCTCGGCAGGGGGCTAACTATGGCTACACCTTC.

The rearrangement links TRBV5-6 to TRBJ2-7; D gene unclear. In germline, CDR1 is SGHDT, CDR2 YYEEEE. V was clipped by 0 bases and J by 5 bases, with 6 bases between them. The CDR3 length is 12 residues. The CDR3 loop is CASSLGPNEQYF. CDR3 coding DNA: TGTGCCAGCAGCTTGGGGCCGAACGAGCAGTACTTC.

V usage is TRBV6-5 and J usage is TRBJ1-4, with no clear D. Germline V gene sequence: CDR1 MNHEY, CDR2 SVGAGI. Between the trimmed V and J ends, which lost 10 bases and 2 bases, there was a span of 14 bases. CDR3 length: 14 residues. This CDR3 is CATKEGTTNEKLFF. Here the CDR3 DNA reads TGTGCCACTAAGGAGGGTACGACTAATGAAAAACTGTTTTTT.

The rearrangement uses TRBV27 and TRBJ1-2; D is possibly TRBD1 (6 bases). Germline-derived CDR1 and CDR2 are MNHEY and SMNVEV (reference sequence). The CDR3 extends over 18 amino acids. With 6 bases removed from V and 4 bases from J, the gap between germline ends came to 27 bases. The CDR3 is CASSPRASTGSLFYGYTF. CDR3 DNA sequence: TGTGCCAGCAGCCCCCGAGCCTCGACAGGCAGCCTGTTCTATGGCTACACCTTC.

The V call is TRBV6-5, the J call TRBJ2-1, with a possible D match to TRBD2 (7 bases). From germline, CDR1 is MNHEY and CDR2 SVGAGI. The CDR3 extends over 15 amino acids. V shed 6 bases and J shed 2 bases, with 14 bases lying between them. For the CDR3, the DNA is TGTGCCAGCAGCCAACAGGGAGGGGCCTACAATGAGCAGTTCTTC. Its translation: CASSQQGGAYNEQFF.

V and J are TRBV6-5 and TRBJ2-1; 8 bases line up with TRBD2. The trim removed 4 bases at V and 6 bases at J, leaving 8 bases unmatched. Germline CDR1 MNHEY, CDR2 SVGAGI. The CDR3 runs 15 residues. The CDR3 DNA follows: TGTGCCAGCAGTTGGGGGGGACTAGGGGGCAATGAGCAGTTCTTC. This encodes CASSWGGLGGNEQFF.